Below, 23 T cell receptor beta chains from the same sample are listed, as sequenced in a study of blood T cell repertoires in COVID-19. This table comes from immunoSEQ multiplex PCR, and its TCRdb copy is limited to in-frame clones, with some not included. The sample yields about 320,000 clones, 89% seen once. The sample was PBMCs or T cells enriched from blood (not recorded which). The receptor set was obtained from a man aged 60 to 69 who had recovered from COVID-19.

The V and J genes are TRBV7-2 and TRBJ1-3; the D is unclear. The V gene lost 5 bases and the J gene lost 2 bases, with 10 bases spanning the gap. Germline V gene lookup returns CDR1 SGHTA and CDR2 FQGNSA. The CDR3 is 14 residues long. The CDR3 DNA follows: TGTGCCAGCAGCCCAGGCTCTACTGGAAACACCATATATTTT. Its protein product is CASSPGSTGNTIYF.

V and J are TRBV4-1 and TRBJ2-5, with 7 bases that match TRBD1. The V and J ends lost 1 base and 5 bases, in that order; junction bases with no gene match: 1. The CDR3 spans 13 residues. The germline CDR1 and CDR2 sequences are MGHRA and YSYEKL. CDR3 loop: CASSQARGETQYF. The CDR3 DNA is TGCGCCAGCAGCCAAGCCAGGGGGGAGACCCAGTACTTC.

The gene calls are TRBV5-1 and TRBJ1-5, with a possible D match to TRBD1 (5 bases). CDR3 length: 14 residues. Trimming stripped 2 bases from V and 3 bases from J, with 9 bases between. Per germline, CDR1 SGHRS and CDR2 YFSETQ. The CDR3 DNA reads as TGCGCCAGCAGCTTTCAGGGACTCAATCAGCCCCAGCATTTT. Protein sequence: CASSFQGLNQPQHF.

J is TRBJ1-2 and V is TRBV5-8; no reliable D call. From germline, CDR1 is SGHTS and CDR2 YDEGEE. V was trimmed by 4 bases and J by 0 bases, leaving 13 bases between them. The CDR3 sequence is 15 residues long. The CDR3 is CASSQNREANYGYTF. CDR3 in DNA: TGTGCCAGCAGCCAAAACCGAGAGGCTAACTATGGCTACACCTTC.

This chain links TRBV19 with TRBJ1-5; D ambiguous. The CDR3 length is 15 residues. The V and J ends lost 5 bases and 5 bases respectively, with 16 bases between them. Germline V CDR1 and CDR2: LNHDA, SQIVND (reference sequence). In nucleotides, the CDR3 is TGTGCCAGTAGTCCTTTCACGGGATTGGATCAGCCCCAGCATTTT. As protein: CASSPFTGLDQPQHF.

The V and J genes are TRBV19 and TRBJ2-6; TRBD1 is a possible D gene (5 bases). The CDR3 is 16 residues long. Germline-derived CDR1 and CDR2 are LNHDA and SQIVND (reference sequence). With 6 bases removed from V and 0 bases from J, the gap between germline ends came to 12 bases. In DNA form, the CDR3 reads TGTGCCAGTAGCCAGGGCCAATTCTCTGGGGCCAACGTCCTGACTTTC. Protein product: CASSQGQFSGANVLTF.

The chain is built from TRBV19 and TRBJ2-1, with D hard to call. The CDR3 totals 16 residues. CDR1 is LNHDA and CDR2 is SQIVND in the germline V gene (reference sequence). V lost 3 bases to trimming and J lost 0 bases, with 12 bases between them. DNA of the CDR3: TGTGCCAGTAGTATTCCCCGGTGGAGCTCCTACAATGAGCAGTTCTTC. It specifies CASSIPRWSSYNEQFF.

The CDR3 loop reads CASSGGRPLGGRANTGELFF. The CDR3 DNA follows: TGTGCCAGCAGTGGGGGGCGTCCCCTAGGCGGGAGGGCGAACACCGGGGAGCTGTTTTTT. The chain employs TRBV2 and TRBJ2-2; 9 nucleotides agree with TRBD2. The CDR3 consists of 20 residues. The J segment lost 0 bases and the V segment lost 4 bases, leaving 15 bases of the junction unmatched. Germline lookup yields CDR1 SNHLY and CDR2 FYNNEI.

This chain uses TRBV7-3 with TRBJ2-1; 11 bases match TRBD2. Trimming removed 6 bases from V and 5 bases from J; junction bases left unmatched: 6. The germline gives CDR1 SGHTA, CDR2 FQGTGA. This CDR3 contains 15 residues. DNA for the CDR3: TGTGCCAGCAGAATAGCGGGAGGGCCGGACAATGAGCAGTTCTTC. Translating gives CASRIAGGPDNEQFF.

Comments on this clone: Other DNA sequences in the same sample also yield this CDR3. The CDR3 protein is CASSLGLADTGELFF. In DNA form, the CDR3 reads TGTGCCAGCAGCTTAGGGCTAGCGGACACCGGGGAGCTGTTTTTT. The rearrangement uses TRBV11-3 and TRBJ2-2; 7 bases fit TRBD2. V lost 1 base, J lost 3 bases, and 2 bases stayed unmatched. CDR3 size: 15 residues. CDR1 is SGHNT, CDR2 YENEEA, per germline.

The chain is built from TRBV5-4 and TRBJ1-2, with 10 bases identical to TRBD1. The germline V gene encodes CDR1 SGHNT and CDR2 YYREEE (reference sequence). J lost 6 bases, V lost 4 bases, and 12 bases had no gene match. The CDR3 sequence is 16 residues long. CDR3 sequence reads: CASSNNRQGASDGYTF. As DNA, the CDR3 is TGTGCCAGCAGCAACAATAGACAGGGGGCGTCGGATGGCTACACCTTC.

The CDR3 spells CASSLVLAGGKETQYF. For the CDR3, the DNA is TGTGCCAGCAGCTTGGTCCTAGCGGGAGGGAAAGAGACCCAGTACTTC. This chain links TRBV5-5 with TRBJ2-5; 12 bases line up with TRBD2. The V gene's germline CDR1 is SGHKS and CDR2 YYEKEE (reference sequence). J gave up 3 bases and V 0 bases, and 3 bases lay outside the gene matches. CDR3 size: 16 residues.

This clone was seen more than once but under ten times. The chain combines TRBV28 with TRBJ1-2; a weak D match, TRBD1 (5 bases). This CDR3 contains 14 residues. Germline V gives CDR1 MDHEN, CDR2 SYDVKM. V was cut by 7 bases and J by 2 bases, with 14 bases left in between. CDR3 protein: CASTKDTKNYGYTF. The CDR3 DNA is TGTGCCAGCACGAAGGACACCAAGAACTATGGCTACACCTTC.

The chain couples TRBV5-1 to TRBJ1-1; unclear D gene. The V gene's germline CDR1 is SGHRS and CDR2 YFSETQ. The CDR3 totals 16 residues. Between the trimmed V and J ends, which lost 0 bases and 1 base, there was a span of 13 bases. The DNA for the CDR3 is TGCGCCAGCAGCTTGGGACCGGCGGTGGCGAACACTGAAGCTTTCTTT. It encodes CASSLGPAVANTEAFF.

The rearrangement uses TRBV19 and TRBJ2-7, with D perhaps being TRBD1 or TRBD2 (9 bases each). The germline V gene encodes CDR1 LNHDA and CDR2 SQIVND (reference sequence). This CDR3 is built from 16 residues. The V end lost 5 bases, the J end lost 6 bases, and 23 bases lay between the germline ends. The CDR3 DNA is TGTGCCAGTAGTTGGGACAGGGAGGGTAGCGGGGGCGAGCAGTACTTC. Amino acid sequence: CASSWDREGSGGEQYF.

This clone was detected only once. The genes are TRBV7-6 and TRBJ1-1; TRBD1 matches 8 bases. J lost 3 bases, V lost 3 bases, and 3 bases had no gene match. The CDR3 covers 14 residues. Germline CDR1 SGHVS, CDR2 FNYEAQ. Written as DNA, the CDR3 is TGTGCCAGCAGCTTCGGACAGGGATACACTGAAGCTTTCTTT. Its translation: CASSFGQGYTEAFF. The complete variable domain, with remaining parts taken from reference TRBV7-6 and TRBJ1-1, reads GAGVSQSPRYKVTKRGQDVALRCDPISGHVSLYWYRQALGQGPEFLTYFNYEAQQDKSGLPNDRFSAERPEGSISTLTIQRTEQRDSAMYRCASSFGQGYTEAFFGQGTRLTVV.

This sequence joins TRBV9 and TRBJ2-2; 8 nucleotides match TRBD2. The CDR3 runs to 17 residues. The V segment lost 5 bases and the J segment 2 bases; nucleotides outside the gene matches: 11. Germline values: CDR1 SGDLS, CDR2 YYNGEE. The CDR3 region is CASREGASGYNTGELFF. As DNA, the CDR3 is TGTGCCAGCAGGGAAGGGGCTAGCGGGTATAACACCGGGGAGCTGTTTTTT. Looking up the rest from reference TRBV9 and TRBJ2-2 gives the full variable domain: DSGVTQTPKHLITATGQRVTLRCSPRSGDLSVYWYQQSLDQGLQFLIQYYNGEERAKGNILERFSAQQFPDLHSELNLSSLELGDSALYFCASREGASGYNTGELFFGEGSRLTVL.

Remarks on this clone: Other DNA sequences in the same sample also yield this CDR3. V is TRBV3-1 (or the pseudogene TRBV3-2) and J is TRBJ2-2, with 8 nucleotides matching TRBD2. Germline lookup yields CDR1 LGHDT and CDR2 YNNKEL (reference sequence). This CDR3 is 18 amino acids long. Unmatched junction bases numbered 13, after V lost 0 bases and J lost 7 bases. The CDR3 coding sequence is TGTGCCAGCAGCCAAGATAGGGGCGGGGGGCGTCTCATCGGGGAGCTGTTTTTT. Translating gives CASSQDRGGGRLIGELFF.

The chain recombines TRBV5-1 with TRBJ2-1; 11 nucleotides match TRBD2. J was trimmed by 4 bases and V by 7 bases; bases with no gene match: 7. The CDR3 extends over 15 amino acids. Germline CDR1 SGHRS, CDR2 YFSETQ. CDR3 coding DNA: TGCGCCAGCGGCACGGGACTAGCGGATTACAATGAGCAGTTCTTC. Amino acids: CASGTGLADYNEQFF.

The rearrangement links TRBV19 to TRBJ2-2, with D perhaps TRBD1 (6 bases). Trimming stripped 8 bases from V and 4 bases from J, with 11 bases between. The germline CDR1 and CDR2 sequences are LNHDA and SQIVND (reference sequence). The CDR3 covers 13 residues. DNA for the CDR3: TGTGCCAGTCAGGGGTATGTCACCGGGGAGCTGTTTTTT. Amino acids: CASQGYVTGELFF.

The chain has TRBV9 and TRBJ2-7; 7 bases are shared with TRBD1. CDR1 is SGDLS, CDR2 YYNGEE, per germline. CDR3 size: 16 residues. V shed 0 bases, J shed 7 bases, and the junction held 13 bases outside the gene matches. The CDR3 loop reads CASSVDEGGVSREQYF. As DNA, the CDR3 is TGTGCCAGCAGCGTAGACGAAGGGGGCGTATCTAGGGAGCAGTACTTC. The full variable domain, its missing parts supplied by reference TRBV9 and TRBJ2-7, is DSGVTQTPKHLITATGQRVTLRCSPRSGDLSVYWYQQSLDQGLQFLIQYYNGEERAKGNILERFSAQQFPDLHSELNLSSLELGDSALYFCASSVDEGGVSREQYFGPGTRLTVT.

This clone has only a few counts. The CDR3 region is CSASAGGFETQYF. CDR3 coding DNA: TGCAGTGCTAGTGCAGGGGGCTTTGAGACCCAGTACTTC. The chain employs TRBV20-1 and TRBJ2-5; TRBD1 matches 8 bases. V shed 3 bases, J shed 5 bases, and the junction held 5 bases outside the gene matches. CDR1 is DFQATT and CDR2 is SNEGSKA in the germline V gene (reference sequence). This CDR3 is 13 amino acids long.

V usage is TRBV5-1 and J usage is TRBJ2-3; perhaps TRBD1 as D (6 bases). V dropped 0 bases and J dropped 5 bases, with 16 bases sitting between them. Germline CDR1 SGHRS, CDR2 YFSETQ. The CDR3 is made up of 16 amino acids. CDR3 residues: CASSLAVQGTEDTQYF. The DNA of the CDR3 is TGCGCCAGCAGCTTGGCCGTCCAGGGGACGGAAGATACGCAGTATTTT.